The 5 T cell receptor beta chains listed next were all sequenced from one sample in a study of T cells in Graves' hyperthyroidism and ophthalmopathy. TCR beta CDR3 regions were amplified from RNA. Initially, a first-round RT-PCR of the TCR CDR3 employed the HTBI primer set. TCRdb recomputed calls from the multiplex PCR reads with MiXCR, one row per CDR3 protein. This table has more than 550,000 distinct CDR3 sequences, roughly 17% appearing once. The sequencing sample was made of blood. The receptors stem from a man aged 45-60 years with Graves' hyperthyroidism.

This clonotype occurred a few times. The V gene is TRBV20-1, the J gene TRBJ2-7; D remains unclear. The CDR3 runs 12 residues. Germline CDR1 reads DFQATT; CDR2 reads SNEGSKA (reference sequence). The CDR3 is CRVTRTAYEQYF. The CDR3 DNA follows: TGCAGAGTTACCCGCACCGCCTACGAGCAGTACTTC.

This clonotype was observed many times. This chain uses TRBV5-1 with TRBJ2-2; no clear D gene. Germline values: CDR1 SGHRS, CDR2 YFSETQ. This CDR3 is built from 13 residues. The V and J ends lost 0 bases and 8 bases respectively, with 8 bases between them. The CDR3 DNA is TGCGCCAGCAGCTTGGGACTCTTAGGGGAGCTGTTTTTT. Translation gives CASSLGLLGELFF. Full variable domain (rest looked up from reference TRBV5-1 and TRBJ2-2): KAGVTQTPRYLIKTRGQQVTLSCSPISGHRSVSWYQQTPGQGLQFLFEYFSETQRNKGNFPGRFSGRQFSNSRSEMNVSTLELGDSALYLCASSLGLLGELFFGEGSRLTVL.

The genes are TRBV27 and TRBJ1-1; unclear D gene. CDR3 size: 13 residues. Germline V gene lookup returns CDR1 MNHEY and CDR2 SMNVEV (reference sequence). V was clipped by 5 bases and J by 1 base, with 8 bases between them. CDR3 loop: CASSIQTNTEAFF. CDR3 bases: TGTGCCAGCAGTATTCAAACGAACACTGAAGCTTTCTTT.

The CDR3 region is CASRNRDRGLATQYF. The CDR3, as DNA: TGTGCCAGCAGAAACCGGGACAGGGGACTAGCGACCCAGTACTTC. This rearrangement joins TRBV6-1 to TRBJ2-5; D may be TRBD1 (10 bases). V lost 6 bases to trimming and J lost 7 bases, with 21 bases between them. CDR1 and CDR2 (germline): MNHNS, SASEGT. CDR3 length equals 15 residues.

This sequence joins TRBV20-1 and TRBJ1-1, with 7 bases that match TRBD1. V shed 3 bases, J shed 4 bases, and the junction held 5 bases outside the gene matches. The CDR3 has 13 amino acids. Germline-derived CDR1 and CDR2 are DFQATT and SNEGSKA (reference sequence). The CDR3 region is CSASRGRFTEAFF. In DNA form, the CDR3 reads TGCAGTGCTAGCAGGGGGAGGTTCACTGAAGCTTTCTTT.